This TCR beta chain derives from a study of T-cell memory formation after mild COVID-19. Study details: TCR clustering was largely donor specific. General study points: Pre-infection memory contained some responding clones, which suggested that cross-reactive memory had joined. SARS-CoV-2 specificity of second-wave clones peaking day 37 was unconfirmed.

This clonotype appeared a few times. The antigen remains unidentified. The authors produced TCR alpha and TCR beta cDNA libraries with sample barcodes and UMIs by 5'RACE using constant-segment primers. TCRdb fed the 5' RACE reads into MiXCR, producing one record per CDR3 protein. The sample shows 110,000 to 150,000 distinct CDR3 sequences, 11% to 15% of them seen only once. Trimming removed 2 bases from V and 4 bases from J, with 12 bases in between. The CDR3 is 15 amino acids. CDR1 KGHSH and CDR2 LQKENI come from the germline V gene. This chain links TRBV18 with TRBJ2-1; D is uncertain. The source material was PBMCs or a T cell subset sorted from them (not recorded which). This receptor was obtained from an adult woman who had mild COVID-19 (a few samples of this study predate the infection). Cell type and time point are not known. DNA for the CDR3: TGTGCCAGCTCACCAAGGGATCAACAATACAATGAGCAGTTCTTC. Protein: CASSPRDQQYNEQFF.